What follows are 4 T cell receptor beta chains derived from one specimen sequenced in a study of T cell responses to AZD1222 COVID-19 vaccine (dated by TCRdb to about 2021). The time point label on this specimen signifies: about 28 days (+/-7) after the second vaccine dose. The library was generated by the immunoSEQ multiplex PCR assay. The table comes from immuneACCESS by way of TCRdb, which keeps in-frame sequences with V and J called. Part of the clones is missing from these tables; in studies checked, under half for an unresolved V gene and the rest for unknown reasons. The sample table shows approximately 67,000 clones, and under 90% are seen once. The ten largest clones represent approximately 5.9% of the sample. Sample: peripheral blood, taken 28 days after the second AZD1222 dose. The receptors stem from an adult who received the AZD1222 COVID-19 vaccine.

This clone was counted only a few times. This chain uses TRBV30 with TRBJ1-4, with 8 positions matching TRBD1. Per the germline V gene, CDR1 is GTSNPN and CDR2 is SVGIG (reference sequence). J lost 9 bases, V lost 4 bases, and 4 bases had no gene match. This CDR3 spans 12 amino acids. For the CDR3, the DNA is TGTGCCTGGACGGACAGGGACCAAAAACTGTTTTTT. It is translated as CAWTDRDQKLFF.

The chain employs TRBV6-2 or TRBV6-3 and TRBJ1-6; 9 bases are a match to TRBD1. The CDR3 length is 16 residues. V gave up 2 bases and J gave up 10 bases; unmatched junction bases: 9. CDR1 is MNHEY and CDR2 is SVGEGT in the germline V gene. In DNA form, the CDR3 reads TGTGCCAGCAGTTACGGTGGCGGGACAGGGCGGTCACCCCTCCACTTT. Amino acids: CASSYGGGTGRSPLHF.

The rearrangement links TRBV5-4 to TRBJ1-1, with D tentatively TRBD1 (5 bases). The V end was cut by 2 bases, the J end by 0 bases, with 11 bases between. The CDR3 totals 15 residues. In germline, CDR1 is SGHNT, CDR2 YYREEE (reference sequence). This chain's CDR3 is CASSLGTGMNTEAFF. The CDR3 nucleotides read TGTGCCAGCAGCTTAGGGACGGGCATGAACACTGAAGCTTTCTTT.

This chain joins TRBV5-1 and TRBJ1-3; D unclear. Germline CDR1 reads SGHRS; CDR2 reads YFSETQ. The CDR3 has 15 residues. Between the trimmed V and J ends, which lost 4 bases and 1 base, there was a span of 12 bases. The CDR3 DNA follows: TGCGCCAGCAGCCCGGAGGTTTCATCTGGAAACACCATATATTTT. Amino acid sequence: CASSPEVSSGNTIYF.